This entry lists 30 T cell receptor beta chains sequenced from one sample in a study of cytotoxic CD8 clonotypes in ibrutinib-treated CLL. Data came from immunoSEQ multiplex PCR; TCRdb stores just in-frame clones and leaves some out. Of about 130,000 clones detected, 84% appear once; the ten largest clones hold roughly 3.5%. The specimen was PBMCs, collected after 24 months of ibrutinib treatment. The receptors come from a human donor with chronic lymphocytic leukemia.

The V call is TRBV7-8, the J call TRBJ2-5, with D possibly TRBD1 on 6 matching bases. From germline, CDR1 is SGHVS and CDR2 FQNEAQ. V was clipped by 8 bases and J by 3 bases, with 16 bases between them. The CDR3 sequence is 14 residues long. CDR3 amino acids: CASSPGGQKETQYF. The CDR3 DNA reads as TGTGCCAGCTCACCGGGCGGACAGAAAGAGACCCAGTACTTC.

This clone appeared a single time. The CDR3, as DNA: TGTGCCAGCAGCGATGGGGCTGGGGCCTGGGAGACCCAGTACTTC. It yields the protein CASSDGAGAWETQYF. The chain is built from TRBV9 and TRBJ2-5, with TRBD1 as a possible D gene (5 bases). The CDR3 length is 15 residues. V dropped 3 bases and J dropped 5 bases, with 17 bases sitting between them. The germline CDR1 and CDR2 sequences are SGDLS and YYNGEE.

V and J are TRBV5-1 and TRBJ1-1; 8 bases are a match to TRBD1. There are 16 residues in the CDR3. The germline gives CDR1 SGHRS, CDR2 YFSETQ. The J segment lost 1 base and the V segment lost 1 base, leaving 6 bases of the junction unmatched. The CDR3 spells CASSLRAGGSNTEAFF. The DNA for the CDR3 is TGCGCCAGCAGCTTGAGGGCAGGGGGCTCGAACACTGAAGCTTTCTTT.

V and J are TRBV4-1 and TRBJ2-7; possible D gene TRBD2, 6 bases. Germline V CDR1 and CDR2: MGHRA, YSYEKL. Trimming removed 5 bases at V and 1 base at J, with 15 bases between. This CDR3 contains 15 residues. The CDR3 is CASSSGGTASYEQYF. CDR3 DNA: TGCGCCAGCAGCTCAGGAGGGACGGCTTCCTACGAGCAGTACTTC.

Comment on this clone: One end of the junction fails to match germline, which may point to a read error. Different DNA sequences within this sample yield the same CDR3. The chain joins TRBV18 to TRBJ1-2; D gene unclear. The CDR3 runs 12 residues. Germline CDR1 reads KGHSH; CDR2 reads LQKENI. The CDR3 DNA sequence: TGCGCCAGCTCACCTTACGAGAATGGCTACACCTTC. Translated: CASSPYENGYTF.

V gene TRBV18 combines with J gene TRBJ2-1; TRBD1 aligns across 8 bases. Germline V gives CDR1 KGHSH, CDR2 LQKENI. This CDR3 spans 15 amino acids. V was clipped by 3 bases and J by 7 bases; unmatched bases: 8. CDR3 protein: CASSPGTGEWNEQFF. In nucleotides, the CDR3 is TGTGCCAGCTCACCCGGGACAGGTGAGTGGAATGAGCAGTTCTTC. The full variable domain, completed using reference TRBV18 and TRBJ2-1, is NAGVMQNPRHLVRRRGQEARLRCSPMKGHSHVYWYRQLPEEGLKFMVYLQKENIIDESGMPKERFSAEFPKEGPSILRIQQVVRGDSAAYFCASSPGTGEWNEQFFGPGTRLTVL.

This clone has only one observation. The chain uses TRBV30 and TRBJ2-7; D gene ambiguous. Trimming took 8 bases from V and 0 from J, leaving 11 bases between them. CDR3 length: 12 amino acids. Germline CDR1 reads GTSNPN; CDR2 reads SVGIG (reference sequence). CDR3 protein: CASKDDSYEQYF. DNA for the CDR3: TGTGCCAGCAAGGACGACTCCTACGAGCAGTACTTC.

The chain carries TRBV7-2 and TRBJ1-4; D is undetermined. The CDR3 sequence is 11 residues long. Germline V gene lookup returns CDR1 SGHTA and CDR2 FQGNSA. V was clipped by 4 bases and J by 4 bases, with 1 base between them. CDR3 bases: TGTGCCAGCAGCTATAATGAAAAACTGTTTTTT. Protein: CASSYNEKLFF.

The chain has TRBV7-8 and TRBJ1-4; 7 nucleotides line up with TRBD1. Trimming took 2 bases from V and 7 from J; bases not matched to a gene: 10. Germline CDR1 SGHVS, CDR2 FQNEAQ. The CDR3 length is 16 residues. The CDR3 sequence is CASSLSLTGKGEKLFF. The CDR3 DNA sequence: TGTGCCAGCAGCTTAAGCTTGACAGGGAAGGGTGAAAAACTGTTTTTT. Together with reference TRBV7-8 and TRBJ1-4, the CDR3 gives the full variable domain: GAGVSQSPRYKVAKRGQDVALRCDPISGHVSLFWYQQALGQGPEFLTYFQNEAQLDKSGLPSDRFFAERPEGSVSTLKIQRTQQEDSAVYLCASSLSLTGKGEKLFFGSGTQLSVL.

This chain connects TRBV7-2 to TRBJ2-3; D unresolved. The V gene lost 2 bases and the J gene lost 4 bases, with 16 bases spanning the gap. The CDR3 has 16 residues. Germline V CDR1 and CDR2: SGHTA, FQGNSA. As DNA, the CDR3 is TGTGCCAGCAGCTTATTCTCCTTGGTAGACTCAGATACGCAGTATTTT. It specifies CASSLFSLVDSDTQYF. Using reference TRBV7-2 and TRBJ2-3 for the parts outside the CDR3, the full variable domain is GAGVSQSPSNKVTEKGKDVELRCDPISGHTALYWYRQSLGQGLEFLIYFQGNSAPDKSGLPSDRFSAERTGGSVSTLTIQRTQQEDSAVYLCASSLFSLVDSDTQYFGPGTRLTVL.

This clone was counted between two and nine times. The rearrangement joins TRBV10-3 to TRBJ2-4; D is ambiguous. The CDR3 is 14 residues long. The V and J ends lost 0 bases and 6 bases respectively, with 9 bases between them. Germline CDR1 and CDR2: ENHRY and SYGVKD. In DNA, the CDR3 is TGTGCCATCAGTGAGTCGATCGAGGCAAACATTCAGTACTTC. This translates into CAISESIEANIQYF.

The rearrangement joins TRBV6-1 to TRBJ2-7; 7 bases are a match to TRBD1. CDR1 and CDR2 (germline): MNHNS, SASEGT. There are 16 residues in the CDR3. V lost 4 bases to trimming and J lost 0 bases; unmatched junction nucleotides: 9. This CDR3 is CASSAPSGTVSYEQYF. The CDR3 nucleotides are TGTGCCAGCAGTGCCCCCTCCGGGACAGTCTCCTACGAGCAGTACTTC.

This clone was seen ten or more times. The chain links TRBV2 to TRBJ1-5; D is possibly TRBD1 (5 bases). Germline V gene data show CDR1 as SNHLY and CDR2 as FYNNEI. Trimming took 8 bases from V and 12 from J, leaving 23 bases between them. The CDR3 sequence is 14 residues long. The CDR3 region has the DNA TGTGCCAGCGGCGGGGCCCCAGGCTCGGGGGTCCAGCATTTT. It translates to CASGGAPGSGVQHF.

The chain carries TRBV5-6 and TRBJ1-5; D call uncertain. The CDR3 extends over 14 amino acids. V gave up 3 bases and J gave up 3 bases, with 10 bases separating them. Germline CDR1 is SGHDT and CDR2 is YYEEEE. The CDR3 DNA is TGTGCCAGCAGCTCGACGACTTACAATCAGCCCCAGCATTTT. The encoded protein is CASSSTTYNQPQHF.

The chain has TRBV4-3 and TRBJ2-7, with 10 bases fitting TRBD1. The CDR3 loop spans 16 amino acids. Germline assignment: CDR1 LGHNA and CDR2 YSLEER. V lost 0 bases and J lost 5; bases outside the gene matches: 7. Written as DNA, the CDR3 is TGCGCCAGCAGCCAAGATCTGGGACAGGGGTTCCACGAGCAGTACTTC. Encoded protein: CASSQDLGQGFHEQYF.

DNA for the CDR3: TGTGCCAGTAGTATAGGAGGGACAGGGGATGAAAAACTGTTTTTT. Encoded protein: CASSIGGTGDEKLFF. The chain is built from TRBV19 and TRBJ1-4; TRBD1 matches at 10 bases. CDR3 size: 15 residues. The trim removed 1 base at V and 6 bases at J, leaving 2 bases unmatched. The germline V gene encodes CDR1 LNHDA and CDR2 SQIVND (reference sequence).

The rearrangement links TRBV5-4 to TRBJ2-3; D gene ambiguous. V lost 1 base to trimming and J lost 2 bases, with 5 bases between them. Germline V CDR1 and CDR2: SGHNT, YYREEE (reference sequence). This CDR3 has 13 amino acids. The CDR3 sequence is CASSLTATDTQYF. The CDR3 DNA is TGTGCCAGCAGCTTGACAGCCACAGATACGCAGTATTTT.

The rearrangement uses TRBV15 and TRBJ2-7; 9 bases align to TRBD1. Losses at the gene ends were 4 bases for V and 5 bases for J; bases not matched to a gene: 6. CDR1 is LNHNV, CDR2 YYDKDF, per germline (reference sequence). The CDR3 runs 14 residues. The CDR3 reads CATSTRDREDEQYF. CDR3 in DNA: TGTGCCACCAGCACCCGGGACAGGGAGGACGAGCAGTACTTC.

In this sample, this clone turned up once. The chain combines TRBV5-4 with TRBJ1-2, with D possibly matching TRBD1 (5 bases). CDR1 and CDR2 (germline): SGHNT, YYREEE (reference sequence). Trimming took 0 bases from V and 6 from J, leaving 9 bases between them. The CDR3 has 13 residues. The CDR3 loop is CASSLDRFNGYTF. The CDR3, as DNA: TGTGCCAGCAGCTTGGACAGGTTTAATGGCTACACCTTC.

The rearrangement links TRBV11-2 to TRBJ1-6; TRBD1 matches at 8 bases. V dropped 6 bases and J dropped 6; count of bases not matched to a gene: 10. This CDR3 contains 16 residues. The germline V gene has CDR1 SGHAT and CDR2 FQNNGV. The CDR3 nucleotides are TGTGCCAGCAGAACCACCCCGGGACAGGTTAATTCACCCCTCCACTTT. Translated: CASRTTPGQVNSPLHF.

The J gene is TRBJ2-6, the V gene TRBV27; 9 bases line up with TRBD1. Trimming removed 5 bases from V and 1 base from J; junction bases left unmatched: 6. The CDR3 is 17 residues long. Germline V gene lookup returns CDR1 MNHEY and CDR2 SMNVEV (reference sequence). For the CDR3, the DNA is TGTGCCAGCAGTCCACGGACAGGGGCATCTGGGGCCAACGTCCTGACTTTC. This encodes CASSPRTGASGANVLTF.

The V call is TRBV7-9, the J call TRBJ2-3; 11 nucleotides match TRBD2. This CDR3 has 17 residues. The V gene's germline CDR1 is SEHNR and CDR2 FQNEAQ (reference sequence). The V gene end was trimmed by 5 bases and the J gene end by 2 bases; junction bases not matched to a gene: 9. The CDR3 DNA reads TGTGCCAGCAGCCCCTACGGACTAGCGGGCTACACAGATACGCAGTATTTT. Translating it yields CASSPYGLAGYTDTQYF.

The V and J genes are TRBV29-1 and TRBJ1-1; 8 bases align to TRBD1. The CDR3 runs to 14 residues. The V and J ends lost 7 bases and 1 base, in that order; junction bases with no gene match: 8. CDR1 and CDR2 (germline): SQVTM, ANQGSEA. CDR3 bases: TGCAGCGCCGCGGACAGGGCAGGGAACACTGAAGCTTTCTTT. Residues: CSAADRAGNTEAFF.

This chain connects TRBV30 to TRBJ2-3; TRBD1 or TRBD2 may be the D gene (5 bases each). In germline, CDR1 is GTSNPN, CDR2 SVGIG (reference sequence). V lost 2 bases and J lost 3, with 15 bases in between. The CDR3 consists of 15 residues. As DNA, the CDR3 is TGTGCCTGGAGTTGGCAGGCTGGGGGTACAGATACGCAGTATTTT. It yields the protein CAWSWQAGGTDTQYF.

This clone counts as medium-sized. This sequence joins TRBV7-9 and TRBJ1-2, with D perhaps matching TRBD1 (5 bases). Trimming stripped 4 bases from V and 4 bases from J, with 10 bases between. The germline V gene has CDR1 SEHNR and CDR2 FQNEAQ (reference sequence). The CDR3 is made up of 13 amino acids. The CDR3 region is CASSSGPIYGYTF. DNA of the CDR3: TGTGCCAGCAGCTCGGGACCCATCTATGGCTACACCTTC.

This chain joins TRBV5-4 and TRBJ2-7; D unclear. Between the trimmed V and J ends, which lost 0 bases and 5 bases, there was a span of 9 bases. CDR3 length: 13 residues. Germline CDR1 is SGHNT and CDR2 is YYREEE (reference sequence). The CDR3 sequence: CASSLVSTDEQYF. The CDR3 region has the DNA TGTGCCAGCAGCTTGGTTTCTACGGACGAGCAGTACTTC. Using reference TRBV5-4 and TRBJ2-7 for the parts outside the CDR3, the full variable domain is ETGVTQSPTHLIKTRGQQVTLRCSSQSGHNTVSWYQQALGQGPQFIFQYYREEENGRGNFPPRFSGLQFPNYSSELNVNALELDDSALYLCASSLVSTDEQYFGPGTRLTVT.

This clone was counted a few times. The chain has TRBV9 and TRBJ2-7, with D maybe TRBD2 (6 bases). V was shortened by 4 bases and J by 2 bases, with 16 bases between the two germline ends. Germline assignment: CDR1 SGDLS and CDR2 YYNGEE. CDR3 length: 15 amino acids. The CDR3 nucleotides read TGTGCCAGCAGCCCCCGCGGGGATTGGCCCTACGAGCAGTACTTC. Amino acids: CASSPRGDWPYEQYF.

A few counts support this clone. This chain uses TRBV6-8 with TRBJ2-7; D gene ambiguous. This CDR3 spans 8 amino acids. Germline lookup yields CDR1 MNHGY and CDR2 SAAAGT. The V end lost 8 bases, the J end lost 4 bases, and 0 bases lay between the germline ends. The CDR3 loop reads CASYEQYF. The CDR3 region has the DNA TGTGCCAGCTACGAGCAGTACTTC.

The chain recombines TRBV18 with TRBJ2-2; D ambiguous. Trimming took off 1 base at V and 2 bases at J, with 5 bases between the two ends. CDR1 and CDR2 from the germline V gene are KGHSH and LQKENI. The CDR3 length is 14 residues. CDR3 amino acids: CASSPQFNTGELFF. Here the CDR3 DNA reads TGTGCCAGCTCACCACAATTTAACACCGGGGAGCTGTTTTTT.

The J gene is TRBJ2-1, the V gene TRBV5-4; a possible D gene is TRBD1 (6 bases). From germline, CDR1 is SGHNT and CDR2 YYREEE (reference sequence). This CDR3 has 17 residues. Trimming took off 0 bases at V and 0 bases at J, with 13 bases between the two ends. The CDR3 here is CASSLVGTLRSYNEQFF. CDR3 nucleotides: TGTGCCAGCAGCTTGGTAGGGACACTTCGCTCCTACAATGAGCAGTTCTTC.